The 27 T cell receptor beta chains given below trace back to one sample, sequenced in a study of OX40 agonist ivuxolimab in advanced cancers. TCRdb keeps only in-frame clones here, not all; method: immunoSEQ multiplex PCR. The sample has around 70,000 clones, 65% to 90% seen once; the top ten hold 0.9% to 1.4%. Sequenced material: CD4+ or CD8+ T cells sorted from blood, taken in a trial of the OX40 agonist ivuxolimab. Source of these receptors: an adult with an advanced solid tumor such as melanoma, head and neck, liver or kidney cancer.

This chain uses TRBV5-4 with TRBJ2-5; D may match TRBD1 or TRBD2 (6 bases each). This CDR3 region has 14 residues. V was pared by 3 bases and J by 5 bases, with 14 bases between. The germline gives CDR1 SGHNT, CDR2 YYREEE (reference sequence). The CDR3 region is CASSSQGSGETQYF. DNA of the CDR3: TGTGCCAGCAGCTCCCAGGGGAGCGGGGAGACCCAGTACTTC.

V is TRBV11-2 and J is TRBJ1-4; the D is unclear. CDR1 and CDR2 (germline): SGHAT, FQNNGV. The CDR3 has 14 amino acids. The V gene lost 11 bases and the J gene lost 8 bases, with 21 bases spanning the gap. The CDR3 protein is CAGAIGGSNEKLFF. The CDR3 DNA is TGTGCCGGCGCCATAGGAGGGTCCAACGAAAAACTGTTTTTT.

The gene calls are TRBV19 and TRBJ2-7; D gene ambiguous. Germline V gives CDR1 LNHDA, CDR2 SQIVND (reference sequence). The CDR3 spans 13 residues. V lost 1 base and J lost 3, with 7 bases in between. The CDR3 DNA follows: TGTGCCAGTAGTATAGGCGGAGACTACGAGCAGTACTTC. Translation: CASSIGGDYEQYF.

The chain joins TRBV27 to TRBJ2-3; the match to TRBD2 covers 7 bases. This CDR3 is built from 20 residues. Germline V gene sequence: CDR1 MNHEY, CDR2 SMNVEV (reference sequence). J gave up 1 base and V 1 base, and 17 bases lay outside the gene matches. Here the CDR3 reads CASSLYGGIPGGGGTDTQYF. The DNA for the CDR3 is TGTGCCAGCAGTTTATATGGAGGGATTCCGGGAGGAGGGGGCACAGATACGCAGTATTTT.

The chain couples TRBV7-9 to TRBJ1-3, with no clear D. The germline CDR1 and CDR2 sequences are SEHNR and FQNEAQ (reference sequence). This CDR3 is built from 14 residues. V was clipped by 2 bases and J by 2 bases, with 7 bases between them. Here the CDR3 DNA reads TGTGCCAGCAGCTTACCAGACACTGGAAACACCATATATTTT. It specifies CASSLPDTGNTIYF.

V usage is TRBV5-4 and J usage is TRBJ2-5; D is unresolved. V shed 3 bases and J shed 4 bases, with 4 bases lying between them. The CDR3 has 11 amino acids. Germline-derived CDR1 and CDR2 are SGHNT and YYREEE (reference sequence). CDR3 loop: CASSSVETQYF. CDR3 nucleotide sequence: TGTGCCAGCAGCTCGGTAGAGACCCAGTACTTC.

The table lists this clone with a few counts. At the DNA level, this CDR3 is encoded by other sequences in the same sample as well. This chain links TRBV10-2 with TRBJ2-7, with D perhaps given as TRBD1 or TRBD2 (6 bases each). Trimming shortened V by 8 bases and J by 0 bases, and 20 bases separated the two germline ends. The CDR3 is 16 residues long. Germline V lookup: CDR1 WSHSY, CDR2 SAAADI. CDR3 in amino acids: CASEAGGGLSSYEQYF. The CDR3 nucleotides read TGCGCCAGCGAGGCAGGTGGGGGGCTGAGCTCCTACGAGCAGTACTTC.

This chain connects TRBV10-3 to TRBJ1-2; D is ambiguous. Looked up from germline, CDR1 is ENHRY and CDR2 is SYGVKD. The V gene lost 7 bases and the J gene lost 0 bases, with 12 bases spanning the gap. The CDR3 sequence is 14 residues long. The chain's CDR3 is CAITRAVANYGYTF. DNA for the CDR3: TGTGCCATCACCCGGGCCGTAGCTAACTATGGCTACACCTTC.

The rearrangement uses TRBV7-2 and TRBJ1-1, with D possibly being TRBD1 (5 bases). The germline V gene encodes CDR1 SGHTA and CDR2 FQGNSA. The CDR3 totals 17 residues. Trimming took off 3 bases at V and 0 bases at J, with 17 bases between the two ends. CDR3 sequence reads: CASSFMGRVYMNTEAFF. The CDR3 nucleotides are TGTGCCAGCAGCTTCATGGGACGAGTATATATGAACACTGAAGCTTTCTTT.

The V and J genes are TRBV5-1 and TRBJ1-3; the D is unclear. With 0 bases removed from V and 1 base from J, the gap between germline ends came to 8 bases. This CDR3 is 15 amino acids long. Germline V gene lookup returns CDR1 SGHRS and CDR2 YFSETQ. The chain's CDR3 is CASSLGAESGNTIYF. CDR3 DNA sequence: TGCGCCAGCAGCTTGGGGGCAGAGTCTGGAAACACCATATATTTT.

V usage is TRBV9 and J usage is TRBJ2-3; the D is unclear. Trimming took off 0 bases at V and 2 bases at J, with 10 bases between the two ends. The CDR3 contains 15 residues. Germline V gene data show CDR1 as SGDLS and CDR2 as YYNGEE. The CDR3 loop reads CASSVEWTYTDTQYF. CDR3 DNA: TGTGCCAGCAGCGTAGAGTGGACCTACACAGATACGCAGTATTTT.

This chain links TRBV27 with TRBJ1-2; a possible D gene is TRBD1 (6 bases). The CDR3 consists of 13 residues. Between the trimmed V and J ends, which lost 2 bases and 7 bases, there was a span of 11 bases. CDR1 and CDR2 (germline): MNHEY, SMNVEV (reference sequence). This CDR3 reads CASSLRGAPGYTF. CDR3 in DNA: TGTGCCAGCAGTTTACGGGGGGCCCCTGGCTACACCTTC.

The rearrangement joins TRBV11-1 to TRBJ2-5, with D tentatively TRBD2 (5 bases). This CDR3 has 15 amino acids. Germline lookup yields CDR1 SGHAT and CDR2 FQDESV (reference sequence). V was clipped by 2 bases and J by 5 bases, with 15 bases between them. As DNA, the CDR3 is TGTGCCAGCAGCTTACGAGGGTCCGGTATTGAGACCCAGTACTTC. The encoded protein is CASSLRGSGIETQYF.

The chain carries TRBV5-1 and TRBJ2-3; 9 bases agree with TRBD2. The germline gives CDR1 SGHRS, CDR2 YFSETQ. The length of the CDR3 is 16 residues. Losses at the gene ends were 0 bases for V and 2 bases for J; bases not matched to a gene: 4. The CDR3 sequence: CASSLGLAGPTDTQYF. For the CDR3, the DNA is TGCGCCAGCAGCTTGGGGCTAGCGGGGCCCACAGATACGCAGTATTTT.

The chain employs TRBV29-1 and TRBJ2-3; TRBD1 aligns across 10 bases. There are 14 residues in the CDR3. With V trimmed by 6 bases and J by 5 bases, 8 bases remained unmatched. CDR1 and CDR2 (germline): SQVTM, ANQGSEA. The CDR3 loop reads CSVLDRGQGDTQYF. The CDR3, as DNA: TGCAGCGTCCTAGACAGGGGGCAGGGAGATACGCAGTATTTT.

This rearrangement joins TRBV25-1 to TRBJ2-4, with a weak D call TRBD1 (6 bases). CDR3 length equals 13 residues. The germline V gene encodes CDR1 MGHDK and CDR2 SYGVNS. V was trimmed by 10 bases and J by 9 bases, leaving 19 bases between them. The CDR3 DNA follows: TGTGCCACCAGACTCAGGGAAGGGGGCATTCAGTACTTC. Translating gives CATRLREGGIQYF.

V and J are TRBV6-6 and TRBJ2-7; the D gene is possibly TRBD1 (5 bases). The germline V gene has CDR1 MNHNY and CDR2 SVGAGI (reference sequence). This CDR3 spans 14 amino acids. The V end was cut by 5 bases, the J end by 2 bases, with 13 bases between. The CDR3 bases are TGTGCCAGCAGTCCGCAGGGTTTCCCCTACGAGCAGTACTTC. It is translated as CASSPQGFPYEQYF.

The V and J genes are TRBV2 and TRBJ2-1; 7 bases align to TRBD1. CDR1 and CDR2 from the germline V gene are SNHLY and FYNNEI. There are 15 residues in the CDR3. V lost 4 bases, J lost 2 bases, and 5 bases stayed unmatched. CDR3 region: CASSVYDRAYNEQFF. The CDR3 bases are TGTGCCAGCAGTGTCTACGACAGGGCCTACAATGAGCAGTTCTTC. Full variable domain (remainder filled in from reference TRBV2 and TRBJ2-1): EPEVTQTPSHQVTQMGQEVILRCVPISNHLYFYWYRQILGQKVEFLVSFYNNEISEKSEIFDDQFSVERPDGSNFTLKIRSTKLEDSAMYFCASSVYDRAYNEQFFGPGTRLTVL.

The chain links TRBV12-5 to TRBJ2-5; the D gene is possibly TRBD2 (6 bases). The CDR3 is 13 residues long. CDR1 and CDR2 from the germline V gene are LGHNT and FRNRAP. V dropped 0 bases and J dropped 7 bases, with 9 bases sitting between them. This chain's CDR3 is CASGLVVGGTQYF. CDR3 sequence (DNA): TGTGCTAGTGGTTTGGTTGTGGGGGGGACCCAGTACTTC.

This clone was seen a handful of times. This chain uses TRBV2 with TRBJ1-1; D is undetermined. Between the trimmed V and J ends, which lost 4 bases and 4 bases, there was a span of 10 bases. Germline CDR1 and CDR2: SNHLY and FYNNEI. The CDR3 length is 13 residues. The CDR3 nucleotides are TGTGCCAGCAGTGGGGTTTTCGGCACTGAAGCTTTCTTT. Encoded protein: CASSGVFGTEAFF.

This chain uses TRBV10-2 with TRBJ1-5; D gene ambiguous. The germline V gene has CDR1 WSHSY and CDR2 SAAADI. The CDR3 sequence is 13 residues long. Trimming pared 3 bases from V and 2 bases from J, leaving 5 bases between. The CDR3 region is CASSEVRNQPQHF. The CDR3 DNA reads as TGCGCCAGCAGTGAAGTCCGCAATCAGCCCCAGCATTTT.

This rearrangement joins TRBV6-1 to TRBJ1-5, with D unclear. CDR1 is MNHNS and CDR2 is SASEGT in the germline V gene. The CDR3 covers 14 residues. V was pared by 7 bases and J by 5 bases, with 15 bases between. CDR3: CASKDPVDYQPQHF. The CDR3 DNA is TGTGCCAGCAAGGACCCAGTCGATTATCAGCCCCAGCATTTT.

V and J are TRBV7-2 and TRBJ1-1; tentatively, D is TRBD1 (5 bases). The CDR3 runs to 14 residues. Between the trimmed V and J ends, which lost 2 bases and 1 base, there was a span of 8 bases. Per the germline V gene, CDR1 is SGHTA and CDR2 is FQGNSA. This CDR3 is CASSLSDTNTEAFF. Written as DNA, the CDR3 is TGTGCCAGCAGCTTATCGGACACGAACACTGAAGCTTTCTTT.

The chain uses TRBV19 and TRBJ2-1, with 12 bases fitting TRBD2. Unmatched junction bases numbered 7, after V lost 7 bases and J lost 0 bases. CDR3 length equals 17 residues. Germline lookup yields CDR1 LNHDA and CDR2 SQIVND (reference sequence). The CDR3 here is CASKRTSGANSYNEQFF. DNA of the CDR3: TGTGCCAGTAAACGGACTAGCGGGGCGAACTCCTACAATGAGCAGTTCTTC.

This chain connects TRBV7-9 to TRBJ2-1; 7 positions agree with TRBD2. CDR3 length: 14 residues. The V segment lost 1 base and the J segment 9 bases; nucleotides outside the gene matches: 6. From germline, CDR1 is SEHNR and CDR2 FQNEAQ (reference sequence). The DNA of the CDR3 is TGTGCCAGCAGCTTAGTTGGTAGGGAGGGTGAGCAGTTCTTC. It is translated as CASSLVGREGEQFF.

The chain employs TRBV6-4 and TRBJ1-5; 8 nucleotides line up with TRBD1. With V trimmed by 2 bases and J by 9 bases, 9 bases remained unmatched. Germline CDR1 MRHNA, CDR2 SNTAGT. This CDR3 has 15 residues. This CDR3 reads CASSDQAGGQGPQHF. For the CDR3, the DNA is TGTGCCAGCAGTGACCAGGCAGGGGGCCAGGGGCCCCAGCATTTT.

This clone was seen a few times. The J gene is TRBJ2-5, the V gene TRBV2; D is uncertain. CDR1 SNHLY and CDR2 FYNNEI come from the germline V gene. The CDR3 extends over 15 amino acids. V was shortened by 5 bases and J by 1 base, with 14 bases between the two germline ends. In DNA form, the CDR3 reads TGTGCCAGCAGTACCCCTAGGGTAGCCCAAGAGACCCAGTACTTC. Translated, it gives CASSTPRVAQETQYF.